These 5 T cell receptor beta chains came from one sample sequenced in a study of CD8+ T cells in alopecia areata. The authors extracted RNA and reverse transcribed it into cDNA as the sequencing template. The method was immunoSEQ multiplex PCR; TCRdb's version includes in-frame clones alone and lacks a portion of them. The sample has about 210,000 clones; over 60% are singletons. As to treatment: oral pan-JAK inhibitor, 5-10 mg twice daily. Sequenced here: CD4+ T cells sorted from blood, sampled at roughly week 45, from a patient treated with tofacitinib. The receptors were gathered from a human donor with alopecia areata.

V is TRBV30 and J is TRBJ2-2, with D possibly TRBD2 on 6 matching bases. This CDR3 region has 16 residues. Per germline, CDR1 GTSNPN and CDR2 SVGIG (reference sequence). V was shortened by 2 bases and J by 4 bases, with 17 bases between the two germline ends. The CDR3 is CAWSSKGLGGTGELFF. For the CDR3, the DNA is TGTGCCTGGAGTTCAAAGGGACTGGGCGGCACCGGGGAGCTGTTTTTT.

The chain has TRBV5-1 and TRBJ2-3; TRBD1 matches at 7 bases. The CDR3 covers 13 residues. Looked up from germline, CDR1 is SGHRS and CDR2 is YFSETQ. Unmatched junction bases numbered 2, after V lost 4 bases and J lost 3 bases. Here the CDR3 reads CASSTTGTDTQYF. DNA for the CDR3: TGCGCCAGCAGCACGACAGGGACAGATACGCAGTATTTT.

This chain links TRBV29-1 with TRBJ1-2, with a tentative D call TRBD1 (5 bases). Germline CDR1 reads SQVTM; CDR2 reads ANQGSEA. The CDR3 has 11 residues. V was cut by 6 bases and J by 6 bases, with 11 bases left in between. In DNA form, the CDR3 reads TGCAGCGTGAGGGGACCCGATGGCTACACCTTC. Residues: CSVRGPDGYTF.

The rearrangement uses TRBV29-1 and TRBJ1-1; possible D gene TRBD1, 6 bases. Germline V gene lookup returns CDR1 SQVTM and CDR2 ANQGSEA. The length of the CDR3 is 12 residues. Trimming removed 4 bases at V and 7 bases at J, with 13 bases between. The CDR3 DNA reads TGCAGCGTTGGGCAGGGGTCGGATGAAGCTTTCTTT. Translating it yields CSVGQGSDEAFF. Full variable domain (outside the CDR3, taken from reference TRBV29-1 and TRBJ1-1): SAVISQKPSRDICQRGTSLTIQCQVDSQVTMMFWYRQQPGQSLTLIATANQGSEATYESGFVIDKFPISRPNLTFSTLTVSNMSPEDSSIYLCSVGQGSDEAFFGQGTRLTVV.

The chain carries TRBV2 and TRBJ2-7, with D tentatively TRBD1 or TRBD2 (6 bases each). V dropped 6 bases and J dropped 2 bases, with 11 bases sitting between them. The CDR3 totals 13 residues. Germline V gives CDR1 SNHLY, CDR2 FYNNEI. The DNA of the CDR3 is TGTGCCAGCAGGAACGGGGGCACCTACGAGCAGTACTTC. Protein product: CASRNGGTYEQYF.